These 29 T cell receptor beta chains were all obtained from the same sample, sequenced in a study of alternative splicing in chronic myeloid leukemia remission. Each library started from around 0.94 ug total RNA with poly-A enrichment. TCRdb reanalyzed the bulk RNA-seq reads, giving one entry per CDR3 protein sequence and no DNA. The sample holds about 300 distinct CDR3 sequences, 94% seen once. Sequenced material: PBMCs. The receptors here all came from a person aged 25 to 49 in good health.

The gene calls are TRBV5-1 and TRBJ2-7. Germline V gives CDR1 SGHRS, CDR2 YFSETQ. The CDR3 is 15 residues long. The CDR3 protein is CASRSTSVTDYEQYF.

The chain joins TRBV28 to TRBJ1-1; TCRdb outputs TRBD1, but without DNA this stays unchecked. The germline CDR1 and CDR2 sequences are MDHEN and SYDVKM. The CDR3 totals 15 residues. CDR3 in amino acids: CASRIDRTMNTEAFF.

This clonotype is a singleton in its sample. This chain joins TRBV29-1 and TRBJ2-4. This CDR3 has 12 amino acids. Germline CDR1 SQVTM, CDR2 ANQGSEA. CDR3 sequence: CSVALAKNIQYF.

This chain links TRBV7-3 with TRBJ2-5; TCRdb selects TRBD2, and the lack of DNA leaves this call unchecked. The length of the CDR3 is 16 residues. Germline V lookup: CDR1 SGHTA, CDR2 FQGTGA. The CDR3 region is CASSAGTSGNGETQYF.

The chain is built from TRBV6-5 and TRBJ2-3. Germline V gene lookup returns CDR1 MNHEY and CDR2 SVGAGI. The CDR3 extends over 15 amino acids. CDR3 sequence: CASSYSTPSTDTQYF.

V usage is TRBV27 and J usage is TRBJ2-1; TCRdb picks TRBD1, but there is no DNA to check that call. The CDR3 is 14 residues long. Germline CDR1 reads MNHEY; CDR2 reads SMNVEV (reference sequence). CDR3: CASHSGTGDNEQFF.

This chain links TRBV6-1 with TRBJ2-1; the D call of TRBD2 rests on TCRdb alone, since no DNA is present to check it. This CDR3 comprises 15 residues. CDR1 and CDR2 from the germline V gene are MNHNS and SASEGT. CDR3 sequence reads: CASSELAGSYNEQFF.

The chain links TRBV11-1 to TRBJ2-1; the TCRdb call, TRBD2, lacks DNA for checking. Germline assignment: CDR1 SGHAT and CDR2 FQDESV (reference sequence). This CDR3 region has 16 residues. CDR3 loop: CASSWSGGLVTNEQFF.

The CDR3 here is CASSPTSGGYNEQFF. The J gene is TRBJ2-1, the V gene TRBV18; the D call of TRBD2 rests on TCRdb alone, since no DNA is present to check it. Germline V gene lookup returns CDR1 KGHSH and CDR2 LQKENI. The CDR3 runs 15 residues. The full variable domain, with the rest looked up from reference TRBV18 and TRBJ2-1, is NAGVMQNPRHLVRRRGQEARLRCSPMKGHSHVYWYRQLPEEGLKFMVYLQKENIIDESGMPKERFSAEFPKEGPSILRIQQVVRGDSAAYFCASSPTSGGYNEQFFGPGTRLTVL.

This chain joins TRBV28 and TRBJ1-2. In germline, CDR1 is MDHEN, CDR2 SYDVKM. This CDR3 is 14 amino acids long. This CDR3 is CASHDGAPNYGYTF.

The chain joins TRBV4-2 to TRBJ2-2; the D gene TCRdb calls, TRBD2, cannot be checked with no DNA. The V gene's germline CDR1 is LGHNA and CDR2 YNFKEQ. The CDR3 loop spans 14 amino acids. The CDR3 here is CASSPQLGTGELFF.

The chain joins TRBV5-1 to TRBJ1-1; TCRdb's D gene call, TRBD1, goes unchecked for lack of DNA. Germline CDR1 is SGHRS and CDR2 is YFSETQ. The CDR3 length is 16 residues. The CDR3 sequence: CASSSGDSVWGAEAFF. The full variable domain, in which reference TRBV5-1 and TRBJ1-1 provide the parts outside the CDR3, is KAGVTQTPRYLIKTRGQQVTLSCSPISGHRSVSWYQQTPGQGLQFLFEYFSETQRNKGNFPGRFSGRQFSNSRSEMNVSTLELGDSALYLCASSSGDSVWGAEAFFGQGTRLTVV.

This sequence joins TRBV6-1 and TRBJ1-1. Germline assignment: CDR1 MNHNS and CDR2 SASEGT. The CDR3 totals 15 residues. CDR3 in amino acids: CASSEVWPADTEAFF.

The CDR3 region is CASSPEGVDTQYF. This chain links TRBV7-9 with TRBJ2-3; TCRdb's D call of TRBD2 is untestable without DNA. CDR3 length equals 13 residues. CDR1 is SEHNR and CDR2 is FQNEAQ in the germline V gene (reference sequence).

A single count supports this clonotype. V gene TRBV5-4 combines with J gene TRBJ1-2. Germline values: CDR1 SGHNT, CDR2 YYREEE (reference sequence). CDR3 length: 15 residues. CDR3 loop: CASSLAGLPNYGYTF. The full variable domain, completed using reference TRBV5-4 and TRBJ1-2, is ETGVTQSPTHLIKTRGQQVTLRCSSQSGHNTVSWYQQALGQGPQFIFQYYREEENGRGNFPPRFSGLQFPNYSSELNVNALELDDSALYLCASSLAGLPNYGYTFGSGTRLTVV.

This chain uses TRBV20-1 with TRBJ1-5; with no DNA, the TCRdb D assignment of TRBD1 cannot be verified. This CDR3 has 15 residues. Looked up from germline, CDR1 is DFQATT and CDR2 is SNEGSKA (reference sequence). The CDR3 is CSAPPTGIQNQPQHF.

The J gene is TRBJ1-1, the V gene TRBV19. From germline, CDR1 is LNHDA and CDR2 SQIVND (reference sequence). The CDR3 consists of 14 residues. CDR3 amino acids: CASRGVGTNTEAFF. Full variable domain (outside the CDR3, taken from reference TRBV19 and TRBJ1-1): DGGITQSPKYLFRKEGQNVTLSCEQNLNHDAMYWYRQDPGQGLRLIYYSQIVNDFQKGDIAEGYSVSREKKESFPLTVTSAQKNPTAFYLCASRGVGTNTEAFFGQGTRLTVV.

The chain carries TRBV18 and TRBJ2-1. This CDR3 contains 15 residues. Germline-derived CDR1 and CDR2 are KGHSH and LQKENI. The CDR3 region is CASSRARFSYNEQFF.

The V gene is TRBV29-1, the J gene TRBJ1-2. The CDR3 is 15 amino acids. CDR1 is SQVTM, CDR2 ANQGSEA, per germline. The chain's CDR3 is CSAAKNRGGIYGYTF. Full variable domain (remainder filled in from reference TRBV29-1 and TRBJ1-2): SAVISQKPSRDICQRGTSLTIQCQVDSQVTMMFWYRQQPGQSLTLIATANQGSEATYESGFVIDKFPISRPNLTFSTLTVSNMSPEDSSIYLCSAAKNRGGIYGYTFGSGTRLTVV.

This clonotype was picked up one time. This chain joins TRBV19 and TRBJ2-1; without DNA, the TCRdb call of TRBD2 cannot be checked. Per the germline V gene, CDR1 is LNHDA and CDR2 is SQIVND (reference sequence). The CDR3 has 14 amino acids. The CDR3: CASSKGDSYNEQFF.

This rearrangement joins TRBV28 to TRBJ1-5. The CDR3 covers 15 residues. Germline assignment: CDR1 MDHEN and CDR2 SYDVKM. CDR3 loop: CASTFPTGTNQPQHF.

The chain joins TRBV7-2 to TRBJ2-1; checking the TCRdb D call of TRBD1 is not possible without DNA. Germline V lookup: CDR1 SGHTA, CDR2 FQGNSA. CDR3 length: 16 amino acids. CDR3 protein: CASSLWTAPSYNEQFF.

The chain has TRBV19 and TRBJ2-2; TCRdb's D gene call, TRBD2, goes unchecked for lack of DNA. The CDR3 spans 20 residues. Per the germline V gene, CDR1 is LNHDA and CDR2 is SQIVND (reference sequence). CDR3 protein: CASSITPPRLAGGATGELFF.

The chain carries TRBV19 and TRBJ2-1; TCRdb calls TRBD2, which cannot be checked without DNA. From germline, CDR1 is LNHDA and CDR2 SQIVND (reference sequence). This CDR3 spans 16 amino acids. CDR3 region: CATGLAGPGSSNEQFF.

The chain has TRBV29-1 and TRBJ2-1; TCRdb calls TRBD2, which cannot be checked without DNA. The germline gives CDR1 SQVTM, CDR2 ANQGSEA. This CDR3 is built from 13 residues. CDR3 sequence: CSVLPSGYNEQFF.

The V and J genes are TRBV12-3 or TRBV12-4 and TRBJ2-3; TCRdb picks TRBD2, but there is no DNA to check that call. The CDR3 is made up of 13 amino acids. This CDR3 reads CASRVQVTDTQYF.

V usage is TRBV3-1 and J usage is TRBJ1-1. The CDR3 runs to 16 residues. The germline gives CDR1 LGHDT, CDR2 YNNKEL (reference sequence). The CDR3 sequence: CASSQTTGGSHAEAFF. Full variable domain (rest looked up from reference TRBV3-1 and TRBJ1-1): DTAVSQTPKYLVTQMGNDKSIKCEQNLGHDTMYWYKQDSKKFLKIMFSYNNKELIINETVPNRFSPKSPDKAHLNLHINSLELGDSAVYFCASSQTTGGSHAEAFFGQGTRLTVV.

The chain is built from TRBV29-1 and TRBJ2-7; TCRdb designates TRBD2, a call that cannot be tested without DNA. Germline CDR1 reads SQVTM; CDR2 reads ANQGSEA. The CDR3 is 11 amino acids. CDR3 sequence reads: CSARLGGEQYF.

The chain has TRBV18 and TRBJ2-5; there is no DNA to check the TCRdb D call of TRBD1. This CDR3 comprises 13 residues. Germline lookup yields CDR1 KGHSH and CDR2 LQKENI. The CDR3 reads CASSRTGSKTQYF.